The sample holds a few counts of the clone carrying this TCR beta chain. The antigen remains unidentified. The data originate from a study of cytomegalovirus exposure and HLA in healthy donors. The PCR was carried out with 60 Vbeta primers and 13 Jbeta primers. Source study methods: Unique TCR beta chains numbered approximately 80 million in a later analysis, with about 9.9 million shared. The method was immunoSEQ multiplex PCR; TCRdb's version includes in-frame clones alone and lacks a portion of them. V, J and clone size reflect that table, while D and trimming were determined from the DNA. The sample has roughly 130,000 clones, 60% to 85% seen once. Study-wide findings and caveats: Highest at DRB1 and lowest at HLA-C, TCR association rates differed among HLA loci in a later analysis. Cytomegalovirus-associated status was assigned to fewer than 200 TCR beta chains.

CDR3 length: 13 amino acids. V was clipped by 5 bases and J by 8 bases; unmatched bases: 8. Germline lookup yields CDR1 MNHEY and CDR2 SVGAGI. Input material: PBMCs. The receptor was isolated from a man aged 18 to 29 in good health and CMV-seronegative. V gene TRBV6-5 combines with J gene TRBJ1-2, with 7 bases fitting TRBD1. CDR3 coding DNA: TGTGCCAGCAGTGCGGACAGGTTTCGAGGCTACACCTTC. Translation gives CASSADRFRGYTF.